This TCR beta chain comes out of a study of blood T cell repertoires in COVID-19. Across the study: Acute and convalescent COVID-19 specimens originated in the United States, Italy and Spain. T cells, B-cell-depleted T cells, or PBMCs provided the cDNA or gDNA that served as material.

Assay: immunoSEQ multiplex PCR; the TCRdb copy retains only in-frame clones and omits some. The sample consists of approximately 100,000 clones, around 85% of them appearing once. The age range of participants was roughly 18 to 90 years, with residence in about two dozen US areas. Germline V CDR1 and CDR2: SGHRS, YFSETQ. This CDR3 is built from 14 residues. J lost 10 bases, V lost 0 bases, and 4 bases had no gene match. This sequence joins TRBV5-1 and TRBJ2-1, with 10 bases identical to TRBD1. This clonotype was obtained from a woman in her forties or fifties who had recovered from COVID-19. The sequenced sample was PBMCs or T cells enriched from blood (not recorded which). The CDR3 spells CASSLGGTGAEQFF. The CDR3 DNA follows: TGCGCCAGCAGCTTGGGAGGGACAGGGGCCGAGCAGTTCTTC. Based on the CDR3 plus reference TRBV5-1 and TRBJ2-1, the full variable domain is KAGVTQTPRYLIKTRGQQVTLSCSPISGHRSVSWYQQTPGQGLQFLFEYFSETQRNKGNFPGRFSGRQFSNSRSEMNVSTLELGDSALYLCASSLGGTGAEQFFGPGTRLTVL.